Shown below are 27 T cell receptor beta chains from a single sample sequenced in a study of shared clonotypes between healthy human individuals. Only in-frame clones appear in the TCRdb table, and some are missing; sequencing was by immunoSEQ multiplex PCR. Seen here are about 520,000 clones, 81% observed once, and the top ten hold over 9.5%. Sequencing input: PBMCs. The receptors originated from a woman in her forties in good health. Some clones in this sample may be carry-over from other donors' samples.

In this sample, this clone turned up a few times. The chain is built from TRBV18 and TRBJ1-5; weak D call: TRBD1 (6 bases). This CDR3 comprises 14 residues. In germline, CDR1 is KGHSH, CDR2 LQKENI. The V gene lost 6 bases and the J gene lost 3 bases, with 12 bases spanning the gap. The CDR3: CASSSQGYNQPQHF. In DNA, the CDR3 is TGTGCCAGCTCGTCGCAGGGGTACAATCAGCCCCAGCATTTT.

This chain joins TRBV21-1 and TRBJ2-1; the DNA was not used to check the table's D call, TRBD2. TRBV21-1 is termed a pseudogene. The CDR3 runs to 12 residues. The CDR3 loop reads CASRGSHDEQFF. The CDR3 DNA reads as TGTGCCAGCCGGGGGAGCCACGATGAGCAGTTCTTC.

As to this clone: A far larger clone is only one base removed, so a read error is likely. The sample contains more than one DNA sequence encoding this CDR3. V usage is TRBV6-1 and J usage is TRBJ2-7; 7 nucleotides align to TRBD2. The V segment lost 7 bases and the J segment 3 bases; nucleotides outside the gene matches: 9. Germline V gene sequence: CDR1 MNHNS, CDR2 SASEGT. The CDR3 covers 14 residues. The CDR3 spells CASKVGGGSYEQYF. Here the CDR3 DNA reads TGTGCCAGCAAGGTAGGCGGCGGGAGCTACGAGCAGTACTTC.

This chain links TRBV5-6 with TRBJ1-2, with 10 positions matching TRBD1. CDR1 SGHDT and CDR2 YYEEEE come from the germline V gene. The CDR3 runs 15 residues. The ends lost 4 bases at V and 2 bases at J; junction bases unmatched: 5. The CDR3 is CASSPWTGGNYGYTF. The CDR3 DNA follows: TGTGCCAGCAGCCCTTGGACAGGGGGAAACTATGGCTACACCTTC.

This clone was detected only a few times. For the CDR3, the DNA is TGTGCCAGTAGTAGAGGGCCAGGGGTACAGCAGCAGTACTTC. Encoded protein: CASSRGPGVQQQYF. This chain links TRBV19 with TRBJ2-7; D might be TRBD1 (6 bases). The V gene lost 4 bases and the J gene lost 8 bases, with 18 bases spanning the gap. CDR1 and CDR2 (germline): LNHDA, SQIVND (reference sequence). The CDR3 contains 14 residues.

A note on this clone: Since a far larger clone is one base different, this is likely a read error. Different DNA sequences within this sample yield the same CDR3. The CDR3 nucleotides read TGTGCCAGCAGTGATAGGCAACCTTATGAGCAGTACTTC. This encodes CASSDRQPYEQYF. The chain employs TRBV2 and TRBJ2-7; D gene unclear. Germline lookup yields CDR1 SNHLY and CDR2 FYNNEI. The CDR3 covers 13 residues. V lost 3 bases, J lost 7 bases, and 13 bases lay in between.

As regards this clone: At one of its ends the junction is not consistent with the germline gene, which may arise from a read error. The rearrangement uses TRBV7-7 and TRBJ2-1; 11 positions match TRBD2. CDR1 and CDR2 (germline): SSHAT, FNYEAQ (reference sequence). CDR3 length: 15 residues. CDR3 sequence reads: CASSPGLAGADEQFF. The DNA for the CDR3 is TGTGCTAGCAGCCCCGGACTAGCGGGTGCGGATGAGCAGTTCTTC.

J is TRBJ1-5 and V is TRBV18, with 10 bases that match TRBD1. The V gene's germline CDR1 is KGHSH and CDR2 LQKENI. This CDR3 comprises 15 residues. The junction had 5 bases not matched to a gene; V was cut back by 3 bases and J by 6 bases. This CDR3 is CASSPDRGEGQPQHF. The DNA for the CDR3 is TGTGCCAGCTCACCGGACAGGGGGGAAGGTCAGCCCCAGCATTTT.

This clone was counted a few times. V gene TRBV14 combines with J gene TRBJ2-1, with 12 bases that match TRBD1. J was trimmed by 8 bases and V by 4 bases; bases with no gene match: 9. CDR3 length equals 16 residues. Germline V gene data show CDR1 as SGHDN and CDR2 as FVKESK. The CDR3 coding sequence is TGTGCCAGCAGCCGGACGAAGGGGACAGGGGGCGATGAGCAGTTCTTC. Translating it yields CASSRTKGTGGDEQFF.

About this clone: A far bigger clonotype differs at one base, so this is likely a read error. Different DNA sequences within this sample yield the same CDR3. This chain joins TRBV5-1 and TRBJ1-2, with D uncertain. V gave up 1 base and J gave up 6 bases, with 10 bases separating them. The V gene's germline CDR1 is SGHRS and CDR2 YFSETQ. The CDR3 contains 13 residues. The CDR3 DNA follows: TGCGCCAGCAGCTTGACGGCCGTTCATGGCTACACCTTC. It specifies CASSLTAVHGYTF.

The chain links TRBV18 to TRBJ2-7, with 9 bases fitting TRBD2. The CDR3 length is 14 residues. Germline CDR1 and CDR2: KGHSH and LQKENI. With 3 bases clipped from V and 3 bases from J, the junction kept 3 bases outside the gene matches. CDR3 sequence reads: CASSPGLANYEQYF. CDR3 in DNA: TGTGCCAGCTCACCGGGACTAGCAAACTACGAGCAGTACTTC.

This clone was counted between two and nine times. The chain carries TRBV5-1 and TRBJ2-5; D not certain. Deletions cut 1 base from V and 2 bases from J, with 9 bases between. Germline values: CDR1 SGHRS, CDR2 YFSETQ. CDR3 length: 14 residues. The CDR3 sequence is CASSLSVAQETQYF. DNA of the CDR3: TGCGCCAGCAGCTTGTCGGTAGCTCAAGAGACCCAGTACTTC.

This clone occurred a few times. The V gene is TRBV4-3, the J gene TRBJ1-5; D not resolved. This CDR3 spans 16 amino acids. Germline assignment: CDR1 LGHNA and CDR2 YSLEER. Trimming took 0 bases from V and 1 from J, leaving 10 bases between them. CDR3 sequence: CASSQDGGWSNQPQHF. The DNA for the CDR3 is TGCGCCAGCAGCCAAGATGGAGGTTGGAGCAATCAGCCCCAGCATTTT.

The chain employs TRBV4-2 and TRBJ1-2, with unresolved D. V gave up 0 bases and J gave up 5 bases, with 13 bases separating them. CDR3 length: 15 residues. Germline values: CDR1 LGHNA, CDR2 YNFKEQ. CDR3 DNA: TGTGCCAGCAGCCAAGATCGTACACAGCCATATGGCTACACCTTC. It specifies CASSQDRTQPYGYTF.

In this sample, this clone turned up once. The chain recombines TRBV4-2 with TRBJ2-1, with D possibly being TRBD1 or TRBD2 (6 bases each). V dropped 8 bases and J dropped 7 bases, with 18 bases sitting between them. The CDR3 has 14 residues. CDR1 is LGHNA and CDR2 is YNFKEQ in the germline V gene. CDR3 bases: TGTGCCAGCGGCCCCCCGGGGGCGCGTAATGAGCAGTTCTTC. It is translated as CASGPPGARNEQFF.

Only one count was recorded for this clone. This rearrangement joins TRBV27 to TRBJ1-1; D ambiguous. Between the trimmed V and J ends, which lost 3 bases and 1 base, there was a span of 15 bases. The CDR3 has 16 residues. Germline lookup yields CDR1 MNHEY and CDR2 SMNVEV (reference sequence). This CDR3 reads CASSFRYRTENTEAFF. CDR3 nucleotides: TGTGCCAGCAGTTTCCGTTACCGCACAGAGAACACTGAAGCTTTCTTT.

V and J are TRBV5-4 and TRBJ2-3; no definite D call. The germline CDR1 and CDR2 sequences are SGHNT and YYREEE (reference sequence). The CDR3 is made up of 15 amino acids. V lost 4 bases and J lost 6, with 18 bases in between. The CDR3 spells CASSPSPGVVDTQYF. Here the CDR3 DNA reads TGTGCCAGCAGCCCTTCCCCTGGCGTGGTGGATACGCAGTATTTT.

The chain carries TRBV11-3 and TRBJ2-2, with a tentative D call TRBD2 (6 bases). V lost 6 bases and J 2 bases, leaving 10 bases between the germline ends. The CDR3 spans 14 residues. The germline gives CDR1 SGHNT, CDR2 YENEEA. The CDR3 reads CASRRTTNTGELFF. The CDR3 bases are TGTGCCAGCAGGAGGACTACCAACACCGGGGAGCTGTTTTTT.

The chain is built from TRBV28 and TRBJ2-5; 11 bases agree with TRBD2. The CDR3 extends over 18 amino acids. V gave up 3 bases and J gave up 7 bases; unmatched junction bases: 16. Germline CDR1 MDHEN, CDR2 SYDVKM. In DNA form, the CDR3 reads TGTGCCAGCAGTTTCTCCGCCGGACTAGCGGGCCAGGTGGGGACCCAGTACTTC. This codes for CASSFSAGLAGQVGTQYF.

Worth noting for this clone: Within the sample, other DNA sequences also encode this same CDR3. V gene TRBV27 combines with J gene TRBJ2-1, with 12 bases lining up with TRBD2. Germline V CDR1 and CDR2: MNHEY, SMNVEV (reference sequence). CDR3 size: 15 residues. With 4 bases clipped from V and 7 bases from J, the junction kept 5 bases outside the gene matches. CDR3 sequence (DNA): TGTGCCAGCAGTTCTCTAGCGGGAGGGCCTAATGAGCAGTTCTTC. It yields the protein CASSSLAGGPNEQFF.

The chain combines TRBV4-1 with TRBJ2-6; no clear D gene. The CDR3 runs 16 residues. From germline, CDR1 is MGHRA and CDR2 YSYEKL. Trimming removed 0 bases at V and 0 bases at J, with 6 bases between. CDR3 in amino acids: CASSQEWSSGANVLTF. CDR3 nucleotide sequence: TGCGCCAGCAGCCAAGAGTGGTCCTCTGGGGCCAACGTCCTGACTTTC.

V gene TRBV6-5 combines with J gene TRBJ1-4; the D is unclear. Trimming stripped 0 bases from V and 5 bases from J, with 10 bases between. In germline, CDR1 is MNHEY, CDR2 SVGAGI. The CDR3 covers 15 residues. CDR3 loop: CASSYSRATNEKLFF. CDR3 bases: TGTGCCAGCAGTTACTCTAGGGCCACGAATGAAAAACTGTTTTTT.

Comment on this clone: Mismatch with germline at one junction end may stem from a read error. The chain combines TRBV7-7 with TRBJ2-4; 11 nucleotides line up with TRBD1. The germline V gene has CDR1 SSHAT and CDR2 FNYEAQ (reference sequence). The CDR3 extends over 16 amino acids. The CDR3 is CASSAGTGGAKNIQYF. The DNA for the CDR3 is TGTGCTAGCAGCGCCGGGACAGGGGGGGCCAAAAACATTCAGTACTTC.

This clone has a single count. The CDR3 DNA reads TGTGCCAGCAGCCCTGGAGGCCGGACCACTGAAGCTTTCTTT. Translation gives CASSPGGRTTEAFF. The V call is TRBV28, the J call TRBJ1-1; D gene uncertain. This CDR3 comprises 14 residues. Germline assignment: CDR1 MDHEN and CDR2 SYDVKM. V dropped 6 bases and J dropped 4 bases, with 15 bases sitting between them.

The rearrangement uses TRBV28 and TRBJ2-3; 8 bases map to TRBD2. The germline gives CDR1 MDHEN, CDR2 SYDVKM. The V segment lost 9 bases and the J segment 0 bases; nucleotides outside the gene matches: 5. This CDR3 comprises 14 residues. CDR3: CASRLASSTDTQYF. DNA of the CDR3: TGTGCCAGTAGACTAGCGTCTAGCACAGATACGCAGTATTTT.

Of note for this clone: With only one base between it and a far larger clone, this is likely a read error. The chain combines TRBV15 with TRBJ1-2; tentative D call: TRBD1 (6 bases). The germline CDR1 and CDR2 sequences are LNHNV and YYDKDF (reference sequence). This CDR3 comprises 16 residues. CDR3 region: CTTSRGWDTLGYGYTF. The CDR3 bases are TGTACCACCAGCAGAGGATGGGACACCCTGGGCTATGGCTACACCTTC.

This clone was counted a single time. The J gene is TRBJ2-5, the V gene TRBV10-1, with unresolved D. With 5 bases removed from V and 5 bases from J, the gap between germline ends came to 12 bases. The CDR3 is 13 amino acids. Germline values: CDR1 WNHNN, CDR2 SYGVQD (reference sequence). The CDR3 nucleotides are TGCGCCAGCAGTACCGGGCCAGCGGAGACCCAGTACTTC. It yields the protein CASSTGPAETQYF.